The 27 T cell receptor beta chains listed next were all sequenced from one sample in a study of OX40 agonist ivuxolimab in advanced cancers. Clones were read by immunoSEQ multiplex PCR, and TCRdb kept only the in-frame ones, dropping some. The sample consists of 8,500 to 13,000 clones, approximately 80% of them appearing once. Sequenced material: CD4+ or CD8+ T cells sorted from blood, taken in a trial of the OX40 agonist ivuxolimab. These receptors were taken from an adult with an advanced solid tumor such as melanoma, head and neck, liver or kidney cancer.

The V gene is TRBV11-2, the J gene TRBJ1-5, with D uncertain. This CDR3 is 13 amino acids long. Germline-derived CDR1 and CDR2 are SGHAT and FQNNGV. The V and J ends lost 1 base and 10 bases respectively, with 11 bases between them. CDR3 nucleotides: TGTGCCAGCAGCTTAGCCCCCGCCCGTCCCCAGCATTTT. This codes for CASSLAPARPQHF.

V and J are TRBV16 and TRBJ2-7, with unresolved D. V was clipped by 0 bases and J by 2 bases, with 11 bases between them. CDR3 length equals 15 residues. The germline gives CDR1 KGHSY, CDR2 FQNENV. CDR3 residues: CASSQSATETYEQYF. Here the CDR3 DNA reads TGTGCCAGCAGCCAATCTGCGACGGAAACCTACGAGCAGTACTTC. Complete variable domain (other parts from reference TRBV16 and TRBJ2-7): GEEVAQTPKHLVRGEGQKAKLYCAPIKGHSYVFWYQQVLKNEFKFLISFQNENVFDETGMPKERFSAKCLPNSPCSLEIQATKLEDSAVYFCASSQSATETYEQYFGPGTRLTVT.

This chain uses TRBV19 with TRBJ2-5, with 9 bases matching TRBD2. V lost 5 bases, J lost 4 bases, and 5 bases stayed unmatched. The CDR3 spans 14 residues. CDR1 is LNHDA, CDR2 SQIVND, per germline (reference sequence). The CDR3 DNA sequence: TGTGCCAGTAGTTCAGCTAGCGGGATAGAGACCCAGTACTTC. This encodes CASSSASGIETQYF.

The rearrangement links TRBV13 to TRBJ2-4, with D unclear. Trimming pared 4 bases from V and 0 bases from J, leaving 7 bases between. This CDR3 comprises 14 residues. CDR1 is PRHDT, CDR2 FYEKMQ, per germline (reference sequence). The CDR3 DNA follows: TGTGCCAGCAGCTCCGACGGAGCCAAAAACATTCAGTACTTC. Amino acid sequence: CASSSDGAKNIQYF.

The V gene is TRBV30, the J gene TRBJ2-1; D perhaps matches TRBD2 (5 bases). The germline V and J ends were trimmed by 5 bases and 5 bases, with 10 bases remaining between them. Germline-derived CDR1 and CDR2 are GTSNPN and SVGIG (reference sequence). This CDR3 has 12 amino acids. Here the CDR3 reads CAWWGDHNEQFF. The CDR3, as DNA: TGTGCCTGGTGGGGAGACCACAATGAGCAGTTCTTC. Complete variable domain (other parts from reference TRBV30 and TRBJ2-1): SQTIHQWPATLVQPVGSPLSLECTVEGTSNPNLYWYRQAAGRGLQLLFYSVGIGQISSEVPQNLSASRPQDRQFILSSKKLLLSDSGFYLCAWWGDHNEQFFGPGTRLTVL.

The V call is TRBV13, the J call TRBJ2-3, with 8 positions matching TRBD2. Germline V gives CDR1 PRHDT, CDR2 FYEKMQ (reference sequence). V was clipped by 5 bases and J by 2 bases; unmatched bases: 12. This CDR3 has 17 residues. The CDR3 is CASSHLGERGFTDTQYF. In DNA, the CDR3 is TGTGCCAGCAGCCACCTCGGTGAGCGGGGGTTCACAGATACGCAGTATTTT.

This rearrangement joins TRBV13 to TRBJ2-3; D remains ambiguous. The CDR3 contains 14 residues. Germline V gene sequence: CDR1 PRHDT, CDR2 FYEKMQ (reference sequence). V was cut by 5 bases and J by 5 bases, with 14 bases left in between. This chain's CDR3 is CASSATATGDTQYF. In DNA, the CDR3 is TGTGCCAGCAGCGCTACAGCGACGGGAGATACGCAGTATTTT.

V gene TRBV5-1 combines with J gene TRBJ2-2, with a possible D match to TRBD1 (5 bases). The germline CDR1 and CDR2 sequences are SGHRS and YFSETQ. The CDR3 is made up of 14 amino acids. Trimming removed 3 bases at V and 6 bases at J, with 12 bases between. This chain's CDR3 is CASSWVRAAGELFF. CDR3 nucleotide sequence: TGCGCCAGCAGCTGGGTCAGGGCGGCCGGGGAGCTGTTTTTT. The complete variable domain, with remaining parts taken from reference TRBV5-1 and TRBJ2-2, reads KAGVTQTPRYLIKTRGQQVTLSCSPISGHRSVSWYQQTPGQGLQFLFEYFSETQRNKGNFPGRFSGRQFSNSRSEMNVSTLELGDSALYLCASSWVRAAGELFFGEGSRLTVL.

V is TRBV5-4 and J is TRBJ2-7; D ambiguous. CDR3 length: 13 amino acids. V was trimmed by 0 bases and J by 3 bases, leaving 7 bases between them. Germline values: CDR1 SGHNT, CDR2 YYREEE (reference sequence). Here the CDR3 reads CASSLAPNYEQYF. CDR3 sequence (DNA): TGTGCCAGCAGCTTGGCTCCTAACTACGAGCAGTACTTC. Full variable domain (outside the CDR3, taken from reference TRBV5-4 and TRBJ2-7): ETGVTQSPTHLIKTRGQQVTLRCSSQSGHNTVSWYQQALGQGPQFIFQYYREEENGRGNFPPRFSGLQFPNYSSELNVNALELDDSALYLCASSLAPNYEQYFGPGTRLTVT.

This clone was observed a handful of times. The chain joins TRBV5-4 to TRBJ2-1; TRBD1 aligns across 9 bases. CDR3 length: 16 amino acids. Trimming at V came to 0 bases and at J to 4 bases, leaving 5 bases not matched to a gene. The V gene's germline CDR1 is SGHNT and CDR2 YYREEE (reference sequence). Here the CDR3 DNA reads TGTGCCAGCAGCTTGGGTTCCGGGACAGGGTACAATGAGCAGTTCTTC. Translating gives CASSLGSGTGYNEQFF.

This clone was seen a handful of times. This chain joins TRBV7-8 and TRBJ2-2; 10 nucleotides agree with TRBD2. The CDR3 contains 16 residues. The J segment lost 6 bases and the V segment lost 1 base, leaving 5 bases of the junction unmatched. CDR1 is SGHVS, CDR2 FQNEAQ, per germline. In nucleotides, the CDR3 is TGTGCCAGCAGCTTAGTTCCAGCGGGAGGGCCCGGGGAGCTGTTTTTT. This gives the protein CASSLVPAGGPGELFF.

This sequence joins TRBV11-2 and TRBJ2-1; 9 nucleotides align to TRBD2. The J segment lost 2 bases and the V segment lost 7 bases, leaving 12 bases of the junction unmatched. Germline values: CDR1 SGHAT, CDR2 FQNNGV. The CDR3 has 17 amino acids. Here the CDR3 DNA reads TGTGCCAGCACACTTAGGGGGGGGACTAGCACCTACAATGAGCAGTTCTTC. Its translation is CASTLRGGTSTYNEQFF. Using reference TRBV11-2 and TRBJ2-1 for the parts outside the CDR3, the full variable domain is EAGVAQSPRYKIIEKRQSVAFWCNPISGHATLYWYQQILGQGPKLLIQFQNNGVVDDSQLPKDRFSAERLKGVDSTLKIQPAKLEDSAVYLCASTLRGGTSTYNEQFFGPGTRLTVL.

This clone was observed a single time. This chain connects TRBV10-3 to TRBJ2-1, with D maybe TRBD1 (6 bases). The CDR3 has 14 residues. Between the trimmed V and J ends, which lost 6 bases and 0 bases, there was a span of 9 bases. Germline CDR1 is ENHRY and CDR2 is SYGVKD. The CDR3 is CAISTDSSYNEQFF. CDR3 nucleotide sequence: TGTGCCATCAGCACGGACAGCTCCTACAATGAGCAGTTCTTC.

This sequence joins TRBV7-8 and TRBJ2-7, with 10 bases lining up with TRBD1. Germline V gene sequence: CDR1 SGHVS, CDR2 FQNEAQ. The CDR3 contains 14 residues. The V gene end was trimmed by 5 bases and the J gene end by 4 bases; junction bases not matched to a gene: 5. In DNA, the CDR3 is TGTGCCAGCAGCCCTCCGGGACAGGGGTACGAGCAGTACTTC. It codes for CASSPPGQGYEQYF.

The V gene is TRBV30, the J gene TRBJ2-7, with D maybe TRBD2 (5 bases). CDR1 is GTSNPN and CDR2 is SVGIG in the germline V gene (reference sequence). The CDR3 loop spans 15 amino acids. V shed 0 bases and J shed 0 bases, with 12 bases lying between them. This CDR3 reads CAWSVYFGGSYEQYF. CDR3 DNA sequence: TGTGCCTGGAGTGTATACTTCGGAGGCTCCTACGAGCAGTACTTC. The complete variable domain, with remaining parts taken from reference TRBV30 and TRBJ2-7, reads SQTIHQWPATLVQPVGSPLSLECTVEGTSNPNLYWYRQAAGRGLQLLFYSVGIGQISSEVPQNLSASRPQDRQFILSSKKLLLSDSGFYLCAWSVYFGGSYEQYFGPGTRLTVT.

V usage is TRBV9 and J usage is TRBJ2-7; 7 bases fit TRBD2. This CDR3 contains 14 residues. The trim removed 0 bases at V and 2 bases at J, leaving 2 bases unmatched. The germline V gene encodes CDR1 SGDLS and CDR2 YYNGEE. The CDR3 coding sequence is TGTGCCAGCAGCGTAGGAGGACTAGCCTACGAGCAGTACTTC. Amino acid sequence: CASSVGGLAYEQYF. The full variable domain, completed using reference TRBV9 and TRBJ2-7, is DSGVTQTPKHLITATGQRVTLRCSPRSGDLSVYWYQQSLDQGLQFLIQYYNGEERAKGNILERFSAQQFPDLHSELNLSSLELGDSALYFCASSVGGLAYEQYFGPGTRLTVT.

This chain joins TRBV9 and TRBJ2-4, with TRBD2 as a possible D gene (5 bases). The length of the CDR3 is 13 residues. Between the trimmed V and J ends, which lost 4 bases and 5 bases, there was a span of 10 bases. Germline V CDR1 and CDR2: SGDLS, YYNGEE. This CDR3 reads CASSPRTENIQYF. In nucleotides, the CDR3 is TGTGCCAGCAGCCCTCGGACTGAAAACATTCAGTACTTC.

As DNA, the CDR3 is TGTGCCACCTTGACAGGAAGTAATTCACCCCTCCACTTT. Translating it yields CATLTGSNSPLHF. V is TRBV10-3 and J is TRBJ1-6; D might be TRBD1 (6 bases). Germline V lookup: CDR1 ENHRY, CDR2 SYGVKD. This CDR3 is built from 13 residues. The ends were cut back, 10 bases at V and 6 bases at J, with 13 bases in the middle.

This chain links TRBV2 with TRBJ1-1; D perhaps matches TRBD1 (5 bases). Looked up from germline, CDR1 is SNHLY and CDR2 is FYNNEI. The CDR3 is 12 amino acids. V lost 6 bases to trimming and J lost 3 bases, with 8 bases between them. The CDR3 protein is CASRGGYTEAFF. The CDR3 DNA is TGTGCCAGCAGGGGGGGGTACACTGAAGCTTTCTTT.

The chain is built from TRBV5-6 and TRBJ2-1, with D possibly TRBD2 on 6 matching bases. Trimming took off 4 bases at V and 7 bases at J, with 15 bases between the two ends. The V gene's germline CDR1 is SGHDT and CDR2 YYEEEE. The CDR3 loop spans 14 amino acids. CDR3 amino acids: CASSPAGLINEQFF. The CDR3 DNA is TGTGCCAGCAGCCCGGCGGGACTGATTAATGAGCAGTTCTTC. Full variable domain (rest looked up from reference TRBV5-6 and TRBJ2-1): DAGVTQSPTHLIKTRGQQVTLRCSPKSGHDTVSWYQQALGQGPQFIFQYYEEEERQRGNFPDRFSGHQFPNYSSELNVNALLLGDSALYLCASSPAGLINEQFFGPGTRLTVL.

This sequence joins TRBV7-6 and TRBJ2-7; D unresolved. CDR1 is SGHVS, CDR2 FNYEAQ, per germline. The CDR3 length is 14 residues. V was cut by 3 bases and J by 4 bases, with 13 bases left in between. The CDR3 sequence: CASSFSGTLYEQYF. As DNA, the CDR3 is TGTGCCAGCAGCTTTAGTGGTACCCTATACGAGCAGTACTTC. The entire variable domain, with the rest obtained from reference TRBV7-6 and TRBJ2-7, is as follows: GAGVSQSPRYKVTKRGQDVALRCDPISGHVSLYWYRQALGQGPEFLTYFNYEAQQDKSGLPNDRFSAERPEGSISTLTIQRTEQRDSAMYRCASSFSGTLYEQYFGPGTRLTVT.

The chain joins TRBV27 to TRBJ2-3; TRBD2 agrees at 9 bases. The germline gives CDR1 MNHEY, CDR2 SMNVEV (reference sequence). The CDR3 is 19 amino acids. V trimming: 1 base; J trimming: 1 base; junction bases outside the gene matches: 12. The CDR3 DNA is TGTGCCAGCAGTTTATATACCCCCTTAGTAGCGGGGGGCACAGATACGCAGTATTTT. Protein sequence: CASSLYTPLVAGGTDTQYF.

This clone was counted between two and nine times. The chain combines TRBV6-6 with TRBJ2-7; TRBD1 is a possible D gene (6 bases). This CDR3 comprises 11 residues. Germline V gene data show CDR1 as MNHNY and CDR2 as SVGAGI (reference sequence). Written as DNA, the CDR3 is TGTGCGACAGGAGTCGGCGTCGAGCAGTACTTC. Protein product: CATGVGVEQYF.

The rearrangement links TRBV2 to TRBJ1-4; D is perhaps TRBD1 (6 bases). This CDR3 spans 19 amino acids. The ends were cut back, 7 bases at V and 7 bases at J, with 31 bases in the middle. Germline CDR1 and CDR2: SNHLY and FYNNEI. This chain's CDR3 is CASMGTRDRSGGRSEKLFF. CDR3 nucleotides: TGTGCCAGCATGGGGACAAGGGACCGCTCGGGGGGAAGATCTGAAAAACTGTTTTTT.

The V call is TRBV9, the J call TRBJ2-3; 11 nucleotides line up with TRBD2. Germline V lookup: CDR1 SGDLS, CDR2 YYNGEE. The CDR3 contains 17 residues. V lost 3 bases, J lost 2 bases, and 8 bases stayed unmatched. The CDR3, as DNA: TGTGCCAGCAGCGGTAGCGGGAGGGCGGTCGACACAGATACGCAGTATTTT. Translation gives CASSGSGRAVDTDTQYF.

As to this clone: This may be a read error: a much more frequent sequence differs by one nucleotide. The CDR3 loop is CASSVEGTYEQYF. CDR3 sequence (DNA): TGTGCCAGCAGCGTAGAGGGGACCTACGAGCAGTACTTC. The chain is built from TRBV9 and TRBJ2-7; possibly TRBD1 for D (5 bases). Trimming stripped 0 bases from V and 2 bases from J, with 6 bases between. This CDR3 spans 13 amino acids. CDR1 SGDLS and CDR2 YYNGEE come from the germline V gene.

V and J are TRBV6-5 and TRBJ1-1, with a possible D match to TRBD1 (6 bases). This CDR3 has 16 amino acids. CDR1 is MNHEY and CDR2 is SVGAGI in the germline V gene. Trimming stripped 2 bases from V and 5 bases from J, with 18 bases between. The CDR3: CASSYPSKGGSTEAFF. CDR3 DNA: TGTGCCAGCAGTTACCCCTCGAAAGGGGGTAGTACTGAAGCTTTCTTT.